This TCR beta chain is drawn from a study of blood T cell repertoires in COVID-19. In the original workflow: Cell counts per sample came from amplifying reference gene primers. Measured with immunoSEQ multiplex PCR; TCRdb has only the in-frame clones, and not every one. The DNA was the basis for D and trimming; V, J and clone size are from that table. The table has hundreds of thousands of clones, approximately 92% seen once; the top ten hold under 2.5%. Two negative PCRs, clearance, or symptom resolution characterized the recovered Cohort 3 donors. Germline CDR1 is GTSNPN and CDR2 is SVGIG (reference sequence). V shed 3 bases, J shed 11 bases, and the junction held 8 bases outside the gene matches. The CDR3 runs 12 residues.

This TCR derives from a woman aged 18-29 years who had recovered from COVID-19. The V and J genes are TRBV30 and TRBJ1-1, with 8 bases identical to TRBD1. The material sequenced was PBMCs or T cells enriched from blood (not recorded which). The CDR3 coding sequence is TGTGCCTGGAGCCGGACAGGGTCCCTGGCTTTCTTT. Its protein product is CAWSRTGSLAFF.